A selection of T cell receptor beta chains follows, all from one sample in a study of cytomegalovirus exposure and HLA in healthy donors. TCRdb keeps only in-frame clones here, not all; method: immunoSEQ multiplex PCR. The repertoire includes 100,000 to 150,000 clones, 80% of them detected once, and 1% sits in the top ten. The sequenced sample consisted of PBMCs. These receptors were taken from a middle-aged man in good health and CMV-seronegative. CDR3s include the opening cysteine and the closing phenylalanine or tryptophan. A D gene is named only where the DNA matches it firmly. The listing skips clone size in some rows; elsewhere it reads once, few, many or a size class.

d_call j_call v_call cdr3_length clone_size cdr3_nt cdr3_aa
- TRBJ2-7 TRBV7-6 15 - TGTGCCAGCAGCTTAGCGCGTCCGGGGGTGGACGAGCAGTACTTC CASSLARPGVDEQYF
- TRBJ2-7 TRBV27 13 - TGTGCCAGCAGTTTGTCAGGGTCCTACGAGCAGTACTTC CASSLSGSYEQYF
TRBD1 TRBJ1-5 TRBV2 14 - TGTGCCAGCAGCGGGACAGGGGAGAAACAGCCCCAGCATTTT CASSGTGEKQPQHF
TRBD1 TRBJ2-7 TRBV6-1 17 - TGTGCCAGCAGTGACCGGACAGGGGATGTTAACTCCTACGAGCAGTACTTC CASSDRTGDVNSYEQYF
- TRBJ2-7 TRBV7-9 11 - TGTGCCAGCAGCGTAAACTACGAGCAGTACTTC CASSVNYEQYF
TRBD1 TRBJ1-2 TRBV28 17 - TGTGCCAGCAGTAAGGGGATCCGGGACAGGGTGCGATATGGCTACACCTTC CASSKGIRDRVRYGYTF
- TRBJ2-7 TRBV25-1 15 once TGTGCCAGCAGTGAATTTGGCGGGAAGAACTACGAGCAGTACTTC CASSEFGGKNYEQYF
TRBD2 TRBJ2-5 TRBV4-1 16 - TGCGCCAGCAGCCCCAATCCTGGGAGGGAGGGAGAGACCCAGTACTTC CASSPNPGREGETQYF
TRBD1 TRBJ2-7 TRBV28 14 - TGTGCCAGCAGTTGGACAGGGGGGAACTACGAGCAGTACTTC CASSWTGGNYEQYF
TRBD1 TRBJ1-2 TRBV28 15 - TGTGCCAGCAGTCCTGGACAGGGTTCCAACTATGGCTACACCTTC CASSPGQGSNYGYTF